This TCR beta chain was identified in a study of blood T cell repertoires in COVID-19. Study overall: Samples of COVID-19 (acute and convalescent) were obtained from the United States, Italy and Spain. PBMCs, B-cell-depleted T cells, or T cells were the source of the cDNA or gDNA that made up the material.

Trimming took 0 bases from V and 9 from J, leaving 8 bases between them. The CDR3 covers 13 residues. The germline V gene has CDR1 LGHNA and CDR2 YNFKEQ. Original processing methods: Estimation of nucleated cell counts relied on the amplification of reference gene primers. Sequencing was performed with immunoSEQ multiplex PCR; in TCRdb, only in-frame clones are kept and a portion is missing. V, J and clone size were drawn from that table, and D and trimming were deduced from the DNA. Altogether 140,000 to 150,000 clones are present, around 81% being singletons, with the ten largest covering around 13%.

This TCR came from a man between 60 and 75 years old with active or convalescent COVID-19. The chain carries TRBV4-2 and TRBJ2-2; no definite D call. The specimen was peripheral blood. As DNA, the CDR3 is TGTGCCAGCAGCCAAGATCGGGTCCGGGAGCTGTTTTTT. Encoded protein: CASSQDRVRELFF.